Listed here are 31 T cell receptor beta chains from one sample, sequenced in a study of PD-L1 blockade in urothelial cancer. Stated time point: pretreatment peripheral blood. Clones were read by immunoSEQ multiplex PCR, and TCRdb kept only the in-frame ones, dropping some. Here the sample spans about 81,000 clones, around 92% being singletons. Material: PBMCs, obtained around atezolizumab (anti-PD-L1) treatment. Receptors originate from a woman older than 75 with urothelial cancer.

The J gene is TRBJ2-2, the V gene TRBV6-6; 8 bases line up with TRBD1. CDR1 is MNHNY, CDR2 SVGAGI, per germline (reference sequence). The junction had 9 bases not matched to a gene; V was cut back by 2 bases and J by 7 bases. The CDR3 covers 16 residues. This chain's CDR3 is CASSYPQDRAGGELFF. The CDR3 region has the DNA TGTGCCAGCAGTTACCCCCAGGACAGGGCGGGCGGGGAGCTGTTTTTT.

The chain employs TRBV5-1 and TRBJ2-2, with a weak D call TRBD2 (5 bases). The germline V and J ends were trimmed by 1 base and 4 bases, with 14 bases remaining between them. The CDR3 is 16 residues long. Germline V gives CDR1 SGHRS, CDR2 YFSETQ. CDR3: CASSLNRLAATGELFF. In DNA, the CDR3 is TGCGCCAGCAGCTTGAATCGGCTAGCAGCCACCGGGGAGCTGTTTTTT.

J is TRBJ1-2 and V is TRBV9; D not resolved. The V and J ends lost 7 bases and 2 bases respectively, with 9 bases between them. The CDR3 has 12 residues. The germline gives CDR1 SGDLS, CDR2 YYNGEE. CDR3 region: CASGQPNYGYTF. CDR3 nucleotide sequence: TGTGCCAGCGGGCAGCCCAACTATGGCTACACCTTC.

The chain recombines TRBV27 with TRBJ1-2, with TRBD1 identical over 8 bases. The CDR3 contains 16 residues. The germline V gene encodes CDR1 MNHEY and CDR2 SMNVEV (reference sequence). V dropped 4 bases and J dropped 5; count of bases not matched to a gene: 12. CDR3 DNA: TGTGCCAGCAGTTCACATATGGGGACAGGTAGTTATGGCTACACCTTC. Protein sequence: CASSSHMGTGSYGYTF.

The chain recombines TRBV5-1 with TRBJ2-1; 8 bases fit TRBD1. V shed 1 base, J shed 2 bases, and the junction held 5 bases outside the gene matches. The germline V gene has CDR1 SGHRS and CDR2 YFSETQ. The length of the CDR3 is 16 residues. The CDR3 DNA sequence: TGCGCCAGCAGCTTGTTAGGACAGGGTACCTACAATGAGCAGTTCTTC. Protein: CASSLLGQGTYNEQFF.

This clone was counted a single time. As DNA, the CDR3 is TGTGCCAGCAGTTCCGCAGGGTCCTCCTACGAGCAGTACTTC. Translation gives CASSSAGSSYEQYF. This chain uses TRBV6-5 with TRBJ2-7; TRBD1 might be the D (5 bases). The CDR3 length is 14 residues. Germline CDR1 MNHEY, CDR2 SVGAGI. The ends were cut back, 4 bases at V and 0 bases at J, with 10 bases in the middle.

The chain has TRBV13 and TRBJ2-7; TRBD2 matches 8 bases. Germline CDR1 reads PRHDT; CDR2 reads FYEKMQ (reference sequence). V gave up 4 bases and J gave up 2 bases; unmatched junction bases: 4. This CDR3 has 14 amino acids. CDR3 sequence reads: CASSSIGRAYEQYF. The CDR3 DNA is TGTGCCAGCAGCTCCATCGGGAGGGCCTACGAGCAGTACTTC.

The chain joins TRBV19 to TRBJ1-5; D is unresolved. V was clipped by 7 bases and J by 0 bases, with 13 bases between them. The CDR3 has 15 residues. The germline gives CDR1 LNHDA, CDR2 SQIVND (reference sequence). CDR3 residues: CASKEVYLSNQPQHF. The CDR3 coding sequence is TGTGCCAGTAAGGAGGTCTACCTTAGCAATCAGCCCCAGCATTTT.

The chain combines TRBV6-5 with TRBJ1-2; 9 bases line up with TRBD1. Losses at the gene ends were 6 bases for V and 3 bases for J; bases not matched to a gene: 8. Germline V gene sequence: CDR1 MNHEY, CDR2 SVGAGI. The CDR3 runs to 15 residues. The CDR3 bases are TGTGCCAGCAGCCCCTTCACAGGGGGCGACTATGGCTACACCTTC. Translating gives CASSPFTGGDYGYTF.

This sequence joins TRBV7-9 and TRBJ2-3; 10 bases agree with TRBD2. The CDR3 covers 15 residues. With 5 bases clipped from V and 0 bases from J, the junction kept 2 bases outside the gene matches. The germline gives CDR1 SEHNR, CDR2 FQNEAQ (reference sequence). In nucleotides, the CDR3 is TGTGCCAGCAGCCAGACTAGCGGGAGCACAGATACGCAGTATTTT. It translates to CASSQTSGSTDTQYF.

CDR3 residues: CASSSPGASWDEQFF. The CDR3 nucleotides read TGTGCCAGCAGTTCCCCAGGGGCATCCTGGGATGAGCAGTTCTTC. The V and J genes are TRBV27 and TRBJ2-1; D might be TRBD1 (6 bases). The CDR3 consists of 15 residues. Trimming removed 4 bases from V and 8 bases from J, with 18 bases in between. Germline loops: CDR1 MNHEY, CDR2 SMNVEV (reference sequence).

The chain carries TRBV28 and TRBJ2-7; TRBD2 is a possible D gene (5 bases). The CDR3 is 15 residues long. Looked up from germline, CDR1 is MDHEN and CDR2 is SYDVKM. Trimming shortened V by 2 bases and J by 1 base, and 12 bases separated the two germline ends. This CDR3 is CASSLLRGSSYEQYF. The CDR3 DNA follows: TGTGCCAGCAGTTTACTTCGGGGATCGTCCTACGAGCAGTACTTC.

This CDR3 is CASSPVEGYGYTF. In DNA form, the CDR3 reads TGTGCCAGCAGTCCCGTGGAGGGCTATGGCTACACCTTC. The V call is TRBV6-4, the J call TRBJ1-2; unclear D gene. The CDR3 loop spans 13 amino acids. The ends were cut back, 5 bases at V and 4 bases at J, with 11 bases in the middle. Germline V gene lookup returns CDR1 MRHNA and CDR2 SNTAGT.

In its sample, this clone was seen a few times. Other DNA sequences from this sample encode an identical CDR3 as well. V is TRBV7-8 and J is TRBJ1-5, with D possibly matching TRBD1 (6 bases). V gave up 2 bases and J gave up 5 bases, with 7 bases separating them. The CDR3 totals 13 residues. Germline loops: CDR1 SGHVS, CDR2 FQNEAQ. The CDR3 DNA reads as TGTGCCAGCAGCTTATCAGGGGATCAGCCCCAGCATTTT. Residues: CASSLSGDQPQHF.

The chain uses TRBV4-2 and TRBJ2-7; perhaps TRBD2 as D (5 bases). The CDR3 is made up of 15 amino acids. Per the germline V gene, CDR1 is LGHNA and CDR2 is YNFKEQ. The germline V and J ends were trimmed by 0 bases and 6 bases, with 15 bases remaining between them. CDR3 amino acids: CASSQDRLAALEQYF. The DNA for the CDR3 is TGTGCCAGCAGCCAAGATCGGCTAGCTGCCCTCGAGCAGTACTTC.

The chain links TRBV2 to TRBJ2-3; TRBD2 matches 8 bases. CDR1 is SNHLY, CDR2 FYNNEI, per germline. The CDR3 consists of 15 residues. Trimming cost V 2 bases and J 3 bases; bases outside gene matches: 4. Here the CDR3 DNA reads TGTGCCAGCAGTGAATGGTCTAGCGGGACAGATACGCAGTATTTT. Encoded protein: CASSEWSSGTDTQYF. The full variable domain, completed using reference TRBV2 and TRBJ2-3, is EPEVTQTPSHQVTQMGQEVILRCVPISNHLYFYWYRQILGQKVEFLVSFYNNEISEKSEIFDDQFSVERPDGSNFTLKIRSTKLEDSAMYFCASSEWSSGTDTQYFGPGTRLTVL.

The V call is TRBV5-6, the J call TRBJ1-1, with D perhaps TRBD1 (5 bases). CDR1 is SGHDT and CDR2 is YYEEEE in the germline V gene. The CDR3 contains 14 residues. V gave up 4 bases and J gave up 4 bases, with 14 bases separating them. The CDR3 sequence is CASSLGLLGTEAFF. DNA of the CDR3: TGTGCCAGCAGCCTGGGACTGTTGGGCACTGAAGCTTTCTTT.

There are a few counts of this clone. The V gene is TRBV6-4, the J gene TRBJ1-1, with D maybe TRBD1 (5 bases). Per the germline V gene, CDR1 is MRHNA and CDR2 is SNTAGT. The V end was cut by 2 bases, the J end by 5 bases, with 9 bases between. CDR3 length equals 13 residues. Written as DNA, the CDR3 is TGTGCCAGCAGTGACACTCAGGGAACTGAAGCTTTCTTT. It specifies CASSDTQGTEAFF.

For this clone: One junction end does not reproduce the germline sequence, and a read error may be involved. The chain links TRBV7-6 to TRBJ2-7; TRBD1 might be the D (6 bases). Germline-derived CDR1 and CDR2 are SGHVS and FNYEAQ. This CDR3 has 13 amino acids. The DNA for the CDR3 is TGTGCCAGCAGCTTAGGGGCCGCAGGGGATTTCTCCTTC. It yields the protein CASSLGAAGDFSF.

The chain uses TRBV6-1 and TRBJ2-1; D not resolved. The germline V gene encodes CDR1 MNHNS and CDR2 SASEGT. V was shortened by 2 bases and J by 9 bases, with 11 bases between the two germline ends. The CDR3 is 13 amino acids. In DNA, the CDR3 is TGTGCCAGCAGTGAACGGTCCTCTCTTGAGCAGTTCTTC. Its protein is CASSERSSLEQFF.

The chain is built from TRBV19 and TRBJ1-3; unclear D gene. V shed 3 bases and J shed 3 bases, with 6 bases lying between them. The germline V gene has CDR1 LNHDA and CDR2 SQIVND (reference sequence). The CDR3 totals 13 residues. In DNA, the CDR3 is TGTGCCAGTAGTATGACACTTGGAAACACCATATATTTT. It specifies CASSMTLGNTIYF.

The CDR3 region has the DNA TGTGCCAGCAGCAATCTGAGGGCGGGCGTTAGCACAGATACGCAGTATTTT. Translating gives CASSNLRAGVSTDTQYF. This rearrangement joins TRBV7-9 to TRBJ2-3, with D tentatively TRBD2 (5 bases). CDR1 and CDR2 (germline): SEHNR, FQNEAQ (reference sequence). The CDR3 length is 17 residues. V lost 5 bases to trimming and J lost 0 bases, with 18 bases between them.

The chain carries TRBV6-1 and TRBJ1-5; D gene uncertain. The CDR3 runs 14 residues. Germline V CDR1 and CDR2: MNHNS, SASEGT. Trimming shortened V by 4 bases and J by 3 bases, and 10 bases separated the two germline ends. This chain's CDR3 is CASSVGGYNQPQHF. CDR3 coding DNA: TGTGCCAGCAGTGTTGGAGGGTACAATCAGCCCCAGCATTTT.

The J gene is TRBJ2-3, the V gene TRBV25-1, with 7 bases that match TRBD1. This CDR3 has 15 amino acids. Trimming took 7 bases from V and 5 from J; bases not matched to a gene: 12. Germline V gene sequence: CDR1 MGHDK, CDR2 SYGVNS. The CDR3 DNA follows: TGTGCCAGCACCCCCCGGACAGGATATCTAGATACGCAGTATTTT. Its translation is CASTPRTGYLDTQYF.

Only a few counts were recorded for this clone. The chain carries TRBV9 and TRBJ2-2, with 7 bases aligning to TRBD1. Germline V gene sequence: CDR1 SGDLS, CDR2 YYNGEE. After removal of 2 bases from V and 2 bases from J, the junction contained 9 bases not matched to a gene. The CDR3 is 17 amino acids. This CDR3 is CASSVLQGSSNTGELFF. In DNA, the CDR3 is TGTGCCAGCAGCGTTTTACAGGGGAGTTCTAACACCGGGGAGCTGTTTTTT.

The CDR3 is CASSIWTGGSEKLFF. Written as DNA, the CDR3 is TGTGCCAGCAGTATCTGGACAGGGGGCAGTGAAAAACTGTTTTTT. The chain links TRBV28 to TRBJ1-4, with 11 bases identical to TRBD1. Germline V gene sequence: CDR1 MDHEN, CDR2 SYDVKM. The CDR3 contains 15 residues. After removal of 5 bases from V and 7 bases from J, the junction contained 6 bases not matched to a gene.

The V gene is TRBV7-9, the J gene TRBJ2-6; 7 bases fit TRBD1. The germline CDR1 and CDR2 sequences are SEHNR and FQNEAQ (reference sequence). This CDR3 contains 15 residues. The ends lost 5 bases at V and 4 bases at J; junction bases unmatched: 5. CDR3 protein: CASSPTGIGANVLTF. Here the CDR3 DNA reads TGTGCCAGCAGCCCGACAGGGATCGGGGCCAACGTCCTGACTTTC. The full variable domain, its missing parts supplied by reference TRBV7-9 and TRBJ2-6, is DTGVSQNPRHKITKRGQNVTFRCDPISEHNRLYWYRQTLGQGPEFLTYFQNEAQLEKSRLLSDRFSAERPKGSFSTLEIQRTEQGDSAMYLCASSPTGIGANVLTFGAGSRLTVL.

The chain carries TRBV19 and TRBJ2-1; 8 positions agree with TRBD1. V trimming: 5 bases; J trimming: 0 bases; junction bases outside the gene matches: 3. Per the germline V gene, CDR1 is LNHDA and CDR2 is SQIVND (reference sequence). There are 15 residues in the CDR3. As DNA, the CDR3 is TGTGCCAGTAGTGTGACAGGGGTCTCCTACAATGAGCAGTTCTTC. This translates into CASSVTGVSYNEQFF.

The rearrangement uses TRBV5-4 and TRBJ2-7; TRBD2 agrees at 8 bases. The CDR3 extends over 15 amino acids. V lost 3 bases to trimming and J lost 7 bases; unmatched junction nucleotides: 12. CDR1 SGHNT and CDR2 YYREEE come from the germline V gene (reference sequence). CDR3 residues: CASSSQRERLEEQYF. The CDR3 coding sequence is TGTGCCAGCAGCTCCCAGCGGGAGAGGCTGGAGGAGCAGTACTTC.

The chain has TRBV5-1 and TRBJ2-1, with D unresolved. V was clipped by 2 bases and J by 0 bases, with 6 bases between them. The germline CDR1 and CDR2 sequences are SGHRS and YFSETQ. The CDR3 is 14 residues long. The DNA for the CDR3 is TGCGCCAGCAGCTTCGATAGCTCCTACAATGAGCAGTTCTTC. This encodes CASSFDSSYNEQFF.

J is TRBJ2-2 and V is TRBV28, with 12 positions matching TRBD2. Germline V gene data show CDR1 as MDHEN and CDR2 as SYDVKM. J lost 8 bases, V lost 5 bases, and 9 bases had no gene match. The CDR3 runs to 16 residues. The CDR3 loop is CASSPTGLAGPGELFF. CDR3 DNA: TGTGCCAGCAGTCCCACCGGACTAGCGGGACCTGGGGAGCTGTTTTTT.